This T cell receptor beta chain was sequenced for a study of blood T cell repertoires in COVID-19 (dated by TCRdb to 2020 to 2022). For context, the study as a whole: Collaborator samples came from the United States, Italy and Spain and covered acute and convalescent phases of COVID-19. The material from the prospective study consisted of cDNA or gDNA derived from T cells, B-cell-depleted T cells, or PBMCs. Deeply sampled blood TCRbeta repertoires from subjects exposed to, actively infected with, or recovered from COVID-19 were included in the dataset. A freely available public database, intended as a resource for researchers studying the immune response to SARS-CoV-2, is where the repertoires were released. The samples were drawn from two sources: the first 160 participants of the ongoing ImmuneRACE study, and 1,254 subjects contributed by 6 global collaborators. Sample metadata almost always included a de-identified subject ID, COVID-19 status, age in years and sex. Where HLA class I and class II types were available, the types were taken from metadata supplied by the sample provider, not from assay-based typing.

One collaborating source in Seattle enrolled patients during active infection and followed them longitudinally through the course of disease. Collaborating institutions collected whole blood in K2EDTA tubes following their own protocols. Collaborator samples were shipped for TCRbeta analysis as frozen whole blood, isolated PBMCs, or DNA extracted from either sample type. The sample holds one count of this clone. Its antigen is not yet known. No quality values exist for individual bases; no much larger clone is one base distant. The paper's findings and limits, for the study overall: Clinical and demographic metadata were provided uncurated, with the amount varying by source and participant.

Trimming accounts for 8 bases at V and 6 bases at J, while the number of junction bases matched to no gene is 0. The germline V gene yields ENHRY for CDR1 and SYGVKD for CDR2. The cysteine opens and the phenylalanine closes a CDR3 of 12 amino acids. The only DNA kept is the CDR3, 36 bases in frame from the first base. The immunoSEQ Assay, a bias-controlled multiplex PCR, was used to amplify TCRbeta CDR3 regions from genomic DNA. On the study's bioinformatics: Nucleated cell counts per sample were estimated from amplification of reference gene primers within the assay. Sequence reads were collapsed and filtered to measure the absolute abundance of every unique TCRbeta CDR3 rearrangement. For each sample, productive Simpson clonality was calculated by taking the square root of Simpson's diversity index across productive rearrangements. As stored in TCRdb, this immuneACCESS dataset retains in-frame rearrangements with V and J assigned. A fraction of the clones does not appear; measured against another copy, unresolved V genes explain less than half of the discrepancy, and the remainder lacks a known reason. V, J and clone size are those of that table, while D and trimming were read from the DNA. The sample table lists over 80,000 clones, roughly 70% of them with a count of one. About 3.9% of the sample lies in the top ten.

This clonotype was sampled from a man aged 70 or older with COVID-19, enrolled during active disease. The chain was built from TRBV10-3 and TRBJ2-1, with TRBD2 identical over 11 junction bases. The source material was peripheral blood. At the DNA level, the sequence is TGTGCCATCGGACTAGCGGGCAATGAGCAGTTCTTC. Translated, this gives CAIGLAGNEQFF.